This paragraph reports one T cell receptor (beta chain). This sample is part of a study of patients and donors after allogeneic stem cell transplantation. Germline V CDR1 and CDR2: MNHNY, SVGAGI (reference sequence). The CDR3 is 17 residues long. V was clipped by 2 bases and J by 3 bases; unmatched bases: 10. TCRdb called the RT-PCR reads again in MiXCR, with one record for every CDR3 protein. The sample lists around 160,000 distinct CDR3 sequences, around 30% occurring once. V is TRBV6-6 and J is TRBJ2-4, with 7 bases identical to TRBD1. Material: blood, either unsorted or a sorted T cell fraction (not recorded which). This clonotype was sampled from a human donor who was either an allogeneic HSCT recipient or a stem cell or donor lymphocyte infusion donor (not recorded which). It is not recorded whose cells these are; they may come from a transplant donor. DNA for the CDR3: TGTGCCAGCAGTTACCTACTCTTGGACAGGAACAAAAACATTCAGTACTTC. As protein: CASSYLLLDRNKNIQYF.